Listed here are 6 T cell receptor beta chains from one sample, sequenced in a study of OX40 agonist ivuxolimab in advanced cancers. Libraries were built with the immunoSEQ multiplex PCR assay. What TCRdb holds here is the immuneACCESS table cut down to in-frame rearrangements. Part of the clones is not present; checked against another copy, under half of the missing clones reflect an unresolved V gene, and the others are unexplained. The sample profile shows about 46,000 clones; approximately 88% of them were found once. The ten largest clones represent 45% to 70% of the sample. This specimen was CD4+ or CD8+ T cells sorted from blood, taken in a trial of the OX40 agonist ivuxolimab. Source of these receptors: an adult with an advanced solid tumor such as melanoma, head and neck, liver or kidney cancer.

The sample holds a few counts of this clone. This rearrangement joins TRBV4-3 to TRBJ2-2; 8 nucleotides agree with TRBD1. The CDR3 has 20 amino acids. Germline assignment: CDR1 LGHNA and CDR2 YSLEER. Losses at the gene ends were 5 bases for V and 5 bases for J; bases not matched to a gene: 22. Here the CDR3 DNA reads TGCGCCAGCAGCTACGGAGCCCCCAGGGGCAGGGGGCTAAAAACCGGGGAGCTGTTTTTT. Its translation is CASSYGAPRGRGLKTGELFF.

The rearrangement uses TRBV21-1 and TRBJ2-3. TRBV21-1 represents a pseudogene. The CDR3 length is 10 residues. The CDR3 sequence is CASRNDTQYF. Here the CDR3 DNA reads TGTGCCAGCAGAAACGATACGCAGTATTTT.

This clone was detected a few times. The genes are TRBV5-1 and TRBJ1-2; 10 nucleotides line up with TRBD1. This CDR3 is built from 13 residues. Germline V gives CDR1 SGHRS, CDR2 YFSETQ. Trimming took 4 bases from V and 6 from J; bases not matched to a gene: 3. The CDR3 DNA reads TGCGCCAGCAGCCTGGACAGGGGGAATGGCTACACCTTC. It is translated as CASSLDRGNGYTF.

The chain carries TRBV9 and TRBJ2-3; 7 bases map to TRBD1. The J segment lost 0 bases and the V segment lost 4 bases, leaving 5 bases of the junction unmatched. The CDR3 extends over 15 amino acids. Per germline, CDR1 SGDLS and CDR2 YYNGEE. In DNA, the CDR3 is TGTGCCAGCAGCCCACAGGGGCCTAGCACAGATACGCAGTATTTT. This sequence encodes CASSPQGPSTDTQYF.

The chain uses TRBV9 and TRBJ1-3; D remains unclear. Germline V gives CDR1 SGDLS, CDR2 YYNGEE. V was shortened by 0 bases and J by 0 bases, with 4 bases between the two germline ends. The CDR3 is 14 amino acids. In nucleotides, the CDR3 is TGTGCCAGCAGCGTAGACAGCTCTGGAAACACCATATATTTT. Protein sequence: CASSVDSSGNTIYF.

This clone was counted a few times. The V call is TRBV5-1, the J call TRBJ2-7; the match to TRBD1 covers 7 bases. The germline V gene has CDR1 SGHRS and CDR2 YFSETQ. This CDR3 region has 18 residues. After removal of 5 bases from V and 0 bases from J, the junction contained 17 bases not matched to a gene. The CDR3 reads CASSIPDLNRGFSYEQYF. The CDR3 DNA reads as TGCGCCAGCAGTATTCCCGACCTAAACAGGGGCTTCTCCTACGAGCAGTACTTC.